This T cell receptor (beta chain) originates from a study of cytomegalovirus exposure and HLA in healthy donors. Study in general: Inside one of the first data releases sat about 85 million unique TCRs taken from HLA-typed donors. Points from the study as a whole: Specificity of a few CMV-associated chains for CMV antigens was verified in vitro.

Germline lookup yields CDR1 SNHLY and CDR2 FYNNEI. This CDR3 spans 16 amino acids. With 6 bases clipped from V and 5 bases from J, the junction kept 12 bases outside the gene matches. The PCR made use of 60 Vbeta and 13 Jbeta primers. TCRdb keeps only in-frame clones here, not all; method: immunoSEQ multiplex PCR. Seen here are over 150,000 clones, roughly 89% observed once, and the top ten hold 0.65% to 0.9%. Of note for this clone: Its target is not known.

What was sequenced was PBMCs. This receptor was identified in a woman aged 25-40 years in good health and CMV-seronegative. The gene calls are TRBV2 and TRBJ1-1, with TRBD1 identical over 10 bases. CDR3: CASSHDRGRDSTEAFF. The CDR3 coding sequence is TGTGCCAGCAGCCACGACAGGGGGCGAGACTCGACTGAAGCTTTCTTT.